This TCR beta chain comes out of a study of control samples from healthy donors and cancer patients. In the case of this clone: Other DNA sequences from this sample encode an identical CDR3 as well.

Here immunoSEQ multiplex PCR was the method, and the copy in TCRdb shows in-frame clones only, minus some. The sample shows about 55,000 clones, approximately 95% of them seen only once. V was trimmed by 2 bases and J by 0 bases, leaving 9 bases between them. This CDR3 region has 15 residues. Germline CDR1 is SGHRS and CDR2 is YFSETQ. The sequenced material came from blood. This TCR came from a woman aged 30 to 39 in good health. This chain joins TRBV5-1 and TRBJ2-1, with D possibly matching TRBD1 (5 bases). In DNA, the CDR3 is TGCGCCAGCAGCTTACAGGTCAGCTCCTACAATGAGCAGTTCTTC. It codes for CASSLQVSSYNEQFF.